This is a list of T cell receptor beta chains from one sample in a study of blood T cells in healthy people across ages. A single record per CDR3 protein comes from TCRdb applying MiXCR to the 5' RACE reads. The sample holds some 1.5 million distinct CDR3 sequences, 28% seen once. The sample comprised blood. The receptors were sampled from a woman between 25 and 40 years old in good health. Both conserved end residues are part of each CDR3. A D gene is named only where the DNA matches it firmly. Clone size is stated in some rows and not others, as once, few, many or a class when expanded.

CDR3	DNA	V	D	length	J	size
CASSPRQGTRLAGDQETQYF	TGTGCCAGCTCACCCAGACAGGGGACTCGACTAGCGGGGGACCAAGAGACCCAGTACTTC	TRBV18	TRBD2	20	TRBJ2-5	many
CASSVEAKNIQYF	TGTGCCAGCAGTGTGGAAGCCAAAAACATTCAGTACTTC	TRBV2	.	13	TRBJ2-4	many
CATSVGGGQPQHF	TGTGCCACCAGTGTTGGGGGAGGTCAGCCCCAGCATTTT	TRBV24-1	.	13	TRBJ1-5	.
CASRASGRETQYF	TGTGCCAGCAGGGCTAGCGGGAGGGAGACCCAGTACTTC	TRBV12-3/TRBV12-4	TRBD2	13	TRBJ2-5	.
CASSLDRGPYTF	TGTGCCAGCAGCCTTGACAGGGGCCCCTACACCTTC	TRBV7-2	TRBD1	12	TRBJ1-2	.
CATSDPDGKQYF	TGTGCCACCAGTGACCCGGACGGCAAGCAGTACTTC	TRBV24-1	.	12	TRBJ2-7	.
CASSRYGRDGDEQFF	TGTGCCAGCAGCCGGTACGGACGAGATGGGGATGAGCAGTTCTTC	TRBV12-3/TRBV12-4	.	15	TRBJ2-1	few
CASSLAGSFSYNEQFF	TGTGCCAGCAGCTTAGCGGGATCCTTCTCCTACAATGAGCAGTTCTTC	TRBV7-9	.	16	TRBJ2-1	.
CASSPGGELDTEAFF	TGTGCCAGCAGCCCCGGAGGGGAGTTGGACACTGAAGCTTTCTTT	TRBV7-3	.	15	TRBJ1-1	.
CAGSDIRGRGGELFF	TGTGCCGGCAGTGATATCAGGGGGCGAGGCGGGGAGCTGTTTTTT	TRBV6-1	TRBD1	15	TRBJ2-2	few
CASGISQGSNQPQHF	TGTGCCAGCGGAATCTCACAGGGAAGCAATCAGCCCCAGCATTTT	TRBV7-8	.	15	TRBJ1-5	few
CASSQDDLGGYTF	TGTGCCAGCAGCCAAGATGATCTGGGGGGCTACACCTTC	TRBV14	.	13	TRBJ1-2	many